Sequencing of this T cell receptor beta chain was carried out in a study of beta chain features in type 1 diabetes. Study-level findings and limits: Shortening of TCRB CDR3s, moderate but significant, appeared in all four CD4+ subsets of Type 1 diabetes patients.

As for this clone: Its antigen is as yet unknown.

As every portion of the isolated RNA was reverse transcribed, the sequencing read expressed TCRB transcripts. The table came from immunoSEQ multiplex PCR; TCRdb's copy has only in-frame clones and leaves some out. The sample records about 280,000 clones, over 14% being singletons. The CDR3 runs to 14 residues. Germline-derived CDR1 and CDR2 are SGHAT and FQNNGV. Trimming took 2 bases from V and 4 from J; bases not matched to a gene: 4. The receptor comes from a man younger than 35 with type 1 diabetes. Sequenced input: naive CD4+ T cells from blood. The rearrangement links TRBV11-2 to TRBJ1-1; 7 bases are shared with TRBD1. CDR3 region: CASSLRQGGTEAFF. Written as DNA, the CDR3 is TGTGCCAGCAGCTTAAGACAGGGAGGCACTGAAGCTTTCTTT.